This TCR beta chain was found in a study of response to subunit inactivated influenza vaccine. Each CDR3 protein is one row after TCRdb ran MiXCR on the RT-PCR reads. Here the sample spans about 500,000 distinct CDR3 sequences, approximately 15% being singletons. Points from the study as a whole: That few new T cells are recruited by each seasonal influenza vaccination was the authors' suggestion.

The table lists this clonotype with a few counts. Its specificity is unknown. Here the sequenced sample was CD4+ T cells sorted from PBMCs, taken around 25 months after vaccination. This clonotype was sampled from a man aged 50-75 years who received an inactivated influenza vaccine.

The CDR3 region is CASSYSKRNEQFF. CDR3 DNA: TGTGCCAGCAGTTACTCGAAAAGGAATGAGCAGTTCTTC. This sequence joins TRBV6-5 and TRBJ2-1; D ambiguous. Germline CDR1 reads MNHEY; CDR2 reads SVGAGI. This CDR3 region has 13 residues. Trimming removed 0 bases at V and 7 bases at J, with 7 bases between.